What follows are 17 T cell receptor beta chains derived from one specimen sequenced in a study of blood T cell repertoires in COVID-19. Sequencing was performed with immunoSEQ multiplex PCR; in TCRdb, only in-frame clones are kept and a portion is missing. The top ten clones hold approximately 3% of a sample with about 370,000 clones, 89% of them seen once. Sequenced input: peripheral blood. The receptors stem from a woman aged 30 to 39 with COVID-19, enrolled during active disease.

The V call is TRBV28, the J call TRBJ2-3; no firm D call. Trimming left V 7 bases short and J 5 bases short, with 10 bases between. Germline values: CDR1 MDHEN, CDR2 SYDVKM. The length of the CDR3 is 12 residues. In DNA, the CDR3 is TGTGCCAGCACATCTGGAGTAGATACGCAGTATTTT. Translating gives CASTSGVDTQYF.

The J gene is TRBJ2-5, the V gene TRBV11-3; perhaps TRBD2 as D (6 bases). This CDR3 contains 16 residues. Germline V gene lookup returns CDR1 SGHNT and CDR2 YENEEA. The V end lost 0 bases, the J end lost 4 bases, and 15 bases lay between the germline ends. CDR3 region: CASSLESRGRGETQYF. In DNA, the CDR3 is TGTGCCAGCAGCTTAGAATCTCGAGGGCGGGGAGAGACCCAGTACTTC.

This clone appeared a few times. The chain joins TRBV4-1 to TRBJ2-1, with D possibly matching TRBD1 (5 bases). V lost 2 bases and J 6 bases, leaving 11 bases between the germline ends. The CDR3 is 14 residues long. Germline V gene data show CDR1 as MGHRA and CDR2 as YSYEKL. CDR3 sequence reads: CASSQIMQGNEQFF. The CDR3 DNA reads TGCGCCAGCAGCCAAATCATGCAGGGCAATGAGCAGTTCTTC.

This chain uses TRBV5-1 with TRBJ2-6, with D possibly TRBD1 on 6 matching bases. The CDR3 loop spans 18 amino acids. The V end was cut by 5 bases, the J end by 1 base, with 19 bases between. Germline V CDR1 and CDR2: SGHRS, YFSETQ. The CDR3 region is CASRNLPQGQSGANVLTF. The CDR3 bases are TGCGCCAGCAGAAACCTACCCCAGGGGCAGTCTGGGGCCAACGTCCTGACTTTC.

This chain uses TRBV2 with TRBJ1-2; D call uncertain. This CDR3 spans 10 amino acids. Germline-derived CDR1 and CDR2 are SNHLY and FYNNEI. CDR3: CGETNYGYTF. The CDR3 region has the DNA TGTGGAGAGACTAACTATGGCTACACCTTC. The full variable domain, with the rest looked up from reference TRBV2 and TRBJ1-2, is EPEVTQTPSHQVTQMGQEVILRCVPISNHLYFYWYRQILGQKVEFLVSFYNNEISEKSEIFDDQFSVERPDGSNFTLKIRSTKLEDSAMYFCGETNYGYTFGSGTRLTVV.

The CDR3 DNA is TGCAGTGCTAGAGGAGTCGGTGAAGCTTTCTTT. It specifies CSARGVGEAFF. The rearrangement uses TRBV20-1 and TRBJ1-1; D is unresolved. Trimming stripped 1 base from V and 7 bases from J, with 7 bases between. Germline-derived CDR1 and CDR2 are DFQATT and SNEGSKA (reference sequence). This CDR3 contains 11 residues.

This clone was detected only once. The rearrangement links TRBV4-3 to TRBJ1-3; no reliable D call. V lost 3 bases to trimming and J lost 4 bases, with 13 bases between them. CDR3 length equals 15 residues. CDR1 LGHNA and CDR2 YSLEER come from the germline V gene. CDR3 residues: CASSHGISGGNTIYF. CDR3 DNA: TGCGCCAGCAGCCACGGGATCTCGGGGGGAAACACCATATATTTT.

As to this clone: The sample contains more than one DNA sequence encoding this CDR3. The rearrangement links TRBV5-1 to TRBJ2-3, with 7 bases identical to TRBD2. CDR1 is SGHRS, CDR2 YFSETQ, per germline. Trimming took 5 bases from V and 1 from J; bases not matched to a gene: 4. The CDR3 spans 14 residues. CDR3 nucleotides: TGCGCCAGCAGTGGCGGGGGAGGCACAGATACGCAGTATTTT. Its protein product is CASSGGGGTDTQYF.

The J gene is TRBJ1-1, the V gene TRBV6-5; 7 bases line up with TRBD1. This CDR3 spans 15 amino acids. With V trimmed by 5 bases and J by 0 bases, 6 bases remained unmatched. Germline V gives CDR1 MNHEY, CDR2 SVGAGI. Here the CDR3 reads CASSQGDRVNTEAFF. CDR3 bases: TGTGCCAGCAGTCAGGGAGACAGGGTGAACACTGAAGCTTTCTTT.

The CDR3 sequence: CASSSGGAGYGYTF. Written as DNA, the CDR3 is TGTGCCAGCAGTTCAGGGGGCGCGGGCTATGGCTACACCTTC. The chain employs TRBV6-2 or TRBV6-3 and TRBJ1-2, with TRBD1 matching 8 bases. Germline V CDR1 and CDR2: MNHEY, SVGEGT. Trimming cost V 4 bases and J 4 bases; bases outside gene matches: 5. The length of the CDR3 is 14 residues.

This rearrangement joins TRBV14 to TRBJ2-5; the match to TRBD2 covers 9 bases. Germline V CDR1 and CDR2: SGHDN, FVKESK. Losses at the gene ends were 0 bases for V and 2 bases for J; bases not matched to a gene: 10. The CDR3 runs 18 residues. The CDR3: CASSQERLAGRIQETQYF. CDR3 in DNA: TGTGCCAGCAGCCAAGAACGGCTAGCGGGGAGGATTCAAGAGACCCAGTACTTC.

The chain recombines TRBV5-1 with TRBJ1-2; 8 nucleotides agree with TRBD1. CDR1 and CDR2 (germline): SGHRS, YFSETQ. V gave up 5 bases and J gave up 8 bases; unmatched junction bases: 11. The CDR3 covers 14 residues. The CDR3 is CASRPAGQGGGYTF. The CDR3 DNA reads TGCGCCAGCAGGCCAGCCGGACAGGGTGGCGGCTACACCTTC.

This clone has a handful of counts. This chain joins TRBV10-3 and TRBJ2-5; 8 bases agree with TRBD1. Germline V gene data show CDR1 as ENHRY and CDR2 as SYGVKD. CDR3 size: 15 residues. J was trimmed by 2 bases and V by 6 bases; bases with no gene match: 8. The CDR3 is CAIRQGQGPQETQYF. CDR3 DNA: TGTGCCATCAGGCAAGGACAGGGCCCTCAAGAGACCCAGTACTTC.

The chain is built from TRBV14 and TRBJ2-4; no reliable D call. Trimming left V 6 bases short and J 0 bases short, with 9 bases between. This CDR3 is built from 14 residues. Germline assignment: CDR1 SGHDN and CDR2 FVKESK. For the CDR3, the DNA is TGTGCCAGCAGGAAGACTGGAGCCAAAAACATTCAGTACTTC. This codes for CASRKTGAKNIQYF.

The chain is built from TRBV19 and TRBJ2-1; 14 bases are a match to TRBD2. The CDR3 extends over 15 amino acids. Germline lookup yields CDR1 LNHDA and CDR2 SQIVND (reference sequence). J lost 7 bases, V lost 7 bases, and 6 bases had no gene match. This chain's CDR3 is CASKSGLAGGNEQFF. The DNA of the CDR3 is TGTGCCAGTAAGAGCGGACTAGCGGGAGGTAATGAGCAGTTCTTC.

This chain joins TRBV6-5 and TRBJ2-5; 11 bases match TRBD2. With 7 bases clipped from V and 5 bases from J, the junction kept 9 bases outside the gene matches. In germline, CDR1 is MNHEY, CDR2 SVGAGI. The CDR3 loop spans 15 amino acids. The CDR3 DNA follows: TGTGCCAGCACCGCCCGGGGACTAGCGGCGGAGACCCAGTACTTC. Translated: CASTARGLAAETQYF.

The chain recombines TRBV7-8 with TRBJ1-6; TRBD1 is a possible D gene (6 bases). The V end lost 0 bases, the J end lost 10 bases, and 16 bases lay between the germline ends. This CDR3 is 16 amino acids long. Germline V gene lookup returns CDR1 SGHVS and CDR2 FQNEAQ. The CDR3 sequence is CASSLAQDRMGSPLHF. Written as DNA, the CDR3 is TGTGCCAGCAGCTTAGCCCAGGACAGAATGGGGTCACCCCTCCACTTT.